The T cell receptor (beta chain) under discussion was sequenced for a study of cytomegalovirus exposure and HLA in healthy donors. The study ran its PCR with 60 Vbeta and 13 Jbeta primers. Assay used: immunoSEQ multiplex PCR; TCRdb lists only in-frame clones, some missing. Among more than 85,000 clones, roughly 80% were seen once, and the ten largest hold 14%. CDR1 and CDR2 from the germline V gene are MNHNS and SASEGT. The CDR3 extends over 13 amino acids. V shed 5 bases, J shed 7 bases, and the junction held 5 bases outside the gene matches. Sequencing used PBMCs. The rearrangement joins TRBV6-1 to TRBJ1-5, with 7 positions matching TRBD1. The sequence came from a male donor in good health and CMV-seropositive. DNA for the CDR3: TGTGCCAGCAGTCCCGACAGGGAACAGCCCCAGCATTTT. Its protein product is CASSPDREQPQHF.